Listed below are T cell receptor beta chains from one sample, sequenced in a study of blood T cells in healthy people across ages. TCRdb fed the 5' RACE reads into MiXCR, producing one record per CDR3 protein. The table has around 1,800,000 distinct CDR3 sequences, about two fifths seen once. What was sequenced was blood. Source of these receptors: a human donor in good health. Each CDR3 is given with its conserved first and last residue. D genes are given only for firm matches. The size of a clone is reported for some rows only, either as once, few or many, or as a class for expanded clones.

v_call,clone_size,d_call,j_call,cdr3_nt,cdr3_aa
TRBV3-1,.,.,TRBJ2-1,TGTGCCAGCAGCCAATTGACCTCCCTTTTACAGTTCTTC,CASSQLTSLLQFF
TRBV6-5,.,TRBD1,TRBJ1-4,TGTGCCAGCAGTTTAATCGGGACAGGTCATGAAAAACTGTTTTTT,CASSLIGTGHEKLFF
TRBV29-1,.,.,TRBJ1-2,TGCAGCGCCGGGTCCTCCGACGGCTACACCTTC,CSAGSSDGYTF
TRBV29-1,once,TRBD1,TRBJ2-3,TGCAGCGGAAAGGACAGGGACCAGTATTTT,CSGKDRDQYF
TRBV29-1,.,TRBD1,TRBJ2-7,TGCAGCGTCCGGACAGGGAATGTGTACGAGCAGTACTTC,CSVRTGNVYEQYF
TRBV29-1,.,.,TRBJ2-1,TGCAGCGTTGGACAGGCGGGTTGGCAGTTCTTC,CSVGQAGWQFF
TRBV11-2,few,.,TRBJ1-2,TGTGCCAGCAGGCATATAGGTGGCAATGGCTACACCTTC,CASRHIGGNGYTF
TRBV2,.,.,TRBJ2-2,TGTGCCAGCAGTCCACAGGGCGCGAACACCGGGGAGCTGTTTTTT,CASSPQGANTGELFF
TRBV15,.,TRBD2,TRBJ2-7,TGTGCCACCAGCACCGGGGGACTACGTTCCGAGCAGTACTTC,CATSTGGLRSEQYF
TRBV12-5,few,TRBD2,TRBJ2-5,TGTGCTAGTGGACCCAGGACTAGCGGGGGTGGAGAGACCCAGTACTTC,CASGPRTSGGGETQYF
TRBV20-1,.,.,TRBJ1-6,TGCAGTTCTAGAGATAAACTCATGGGGACGGGGAATTCACCCCTCCACTTT,CSSRDKLMGTGNSPLHF
TRBV7-2,.,TRBD1,TRBJ1-2,TGTGCCAGCAGCCTACTAGGGACAGGGTCCTATGGCTACACCTTC,CASSLLGTGSYGYTF
TRBV6-2/TRBV6-3,.,.,TRBJ1-5,TGTGCCAGCAGCGCCCATCCGACTCATAGCAATCAGCCCCAGCATTTT,CASSAHPTHSNQPQHF
TRBV29-1,.,TRBD1,TRBJ2-4,TGCAGCGTAGAAGATCCGGGACAGGGAAAGCAGTACTTC,CSVEDPGQGKQYF
TRBV4-2,.,TRBD1,TRBJ1-4,TGTGCCAGCAGCCAAGATCTCTGGGACAGACATGAAAAACTGTTTTTT,CASSQDLWDRHEKLFF
TRBV11-2,.,.,TRBJ1-2,TGTGCCAGCAGCTCACTCAATACTGGCTACACCTTC,CASSSLNTGYTF
TRBV20-1,few,TRBD1,TRBJ2-7,TGCAGTGGCTCAAGGACAGGTACCTACGAGCAGTACTTC,CSGSRTGTYEQYF
TRBV9,.,.,TRBJ1-4,TGTGCCAGCACCAAAACAGGTGAAAAACTGTTTTTT,CASTKTGEKLFF
TRBV12-3/TRBV12-4,.,.,TRBJ2-1,TGTGCCACCAAGTTAGGGGGGAGGTCCTACAATGAGCAGTTCTTC,CATKLGGRSYNEQFF
TRBV7-9,few,.,TRBJ1-2,TGTGCCAGCAGCTTGGAAGTAAAGGGCTACACCTTC,CASSLEVKGYTF
TRBV6-1,many,TRBD2,TRBJ2-1,TGTGCCAGCAGTGTATTAGCGGGGACCTACAATGAGCAGTTCTTC,CASSVLAGTYNEQFF
TRBV29-1,many,TRBD1,TRBJ2-1,TGCAGCGTTGAAGCCCCAGGGGGCTTCTACAATGAGCAGTTCTTC,CSVEAPGGFYNEQFF
TRBV7-9,few,.,TRBJ2-4,TGTGCCGGGACATCGGCTGGGAAAAACATTCAGTACTTC,CAGTSAGKNIQYF
TRBV7-3,.,.,TRBJ1-6,TGTGCCAGCAGCCCAGGACACCCAAGGGATTCACCCCTCCACTTT,CASSPGHPRDSPLHF
TRBV4-1,.,.,TRBJ2-5,TGCGCCAGCAGCCATTTAGGGGGGGAGACCCAGTACTTC,CASSHLGGETQYF
TRBV6-2/TRBV6-3,.,TRBD1,TRBJ1-4,TGTGCCAGCAGTTACCAGGGGGCCGATTATGAAAAACTGTTTTTT,CASSYQGADYEKLFF
TRBV6-2/TRBV6-3,few,.,TRBJ2-3,TGTGCCAGCTCCAACGCGGGGACAGATACGCAGTATTTT,CASSNAGTDTQYF
TRBV20-1,.,TRBD1,TRBJ2-4,TGCAGTGTTTCGATAGGGGGCATAGGGGACATTCAGTACTTC,CSVSIGGIGDIQYF
TRBV20-1,.,.,TRBJ1-3,TGCAGTGCCCAGACGGGTTCTGGAAACACCAGATATTTT,CSAQTGSGNTRYF
TRBV20-1,.,.,TRBJ1-2,TGCAGTGCGGCAGTCAGGGATGGCTACACCTTC,CSAAVRDGYTF
TRBV7-9,few,.,TRBJ2-7,TGTGCCAGCAGTCCAACCTCCAACCGCTACGAGCAGTACTTC,CASSPTSNRYEQYF
TRBV7-2,many,.,TRBJ2-7,TGCGCCAGCAGCTTGGCGCCGGGGGACGAGCAGTACTTC,CASSLAPGDEQYF
TRBV6-6,.,TRBD2,TRBJ2-7,TGTGCCAGCAGTTACGTTAGCGGGCCCTACGAGCAGTACTTC,CASSYVSGPYEQYF
TRBV10-3,.,.,TRBJ2-5,TGTGCCATCAGTCCAAGGTTAGGCGTCCAAGAGACCCAGTACTTC,CAISPRLGVQETQYF
TRBV20-1,.,.,TRBJ2-7,TGCAGTGCCCCTGTCAGGGGATCCCCCTACGAGCAGTACTTC,CSAPVRGSPYEQYF
TRBV6-2/TRBV6-3,few,.,TRBJ2-1,TGTGCCAGTCGTTTAAAGGTCGATGAGCAGTTCTTC,CASRLKVDEQFF
TRBV7-9,few,TRBD1,TRBJ2-1,TGTGCCAGCAGACGGACAGGGGACAATGAGCAGTTCTTC,CASRRTGDNEQFF
TRBV10-3,once,.,TRBJ1-1,TGTGCCATCAGTGAGTCGACGATCGGTACTGAAGCTTTCTTT,CAISESTIGTEAFF
TRBV9,once,TRBD1,TRBJ1-1,TGTGCCAGCAGCGTATCTCTGACAGGGGTTGAAGCTTTCTTT,CASSVSLTGVEAFF
TRBV20-1,.,TRBD2,TRBJ2-7,TGCAGTGCTAGAGATAGACAGCGGGGTTTGTACGCGCAGTACTTC,CSARDRQRGLYAQYF
TRBV4-3,.,.,TRBJ2-7,TGCGCCAGCAGCCCGGGACGGCCGGCCTACGAGCAGTACTTC,CASSPGRPAYEQYF
TRBV12-3/TRBV12-4,few,TRBD2,TRBJ2-3,TGTGCCAGCAGTTTCGGGGGCGGGGGGATAGATACGCAGTATTTT,CASSFGGGGIDTQYF
TRBV9,.,.,TRBJ2-1,TGTGCCAGCAGCTCGCGGGCTCTCAATGAGCAGTTCTTC,CASSSRALNEQFF
TRBV12-3/TRBV12-4,.,TRBD1,TRBJ1-4,TGTGCCAGCAGTTTAGCGCTCCCAGGGGGCGCACTGTTTTTT,CASSLALPGGALFF
TRBV6-2/TRBV6-3,few,.,TRBJ2-4,TGTGCCAGCAATTACCTAGGACCCCGGGACATTCAGTACTTC,CASNYLGPRDIQYF
TRBV7-2,.,.,TRBJ2-5,TGTGCCAGCAGCTTACTTACAGGACAACTGAATGAGCAGTACTTC,CASSLLTGQLNEQYF
TRBV7-2,.,.,TRBJ2-7,TGTGCCAGCAGCTTTCCAGGGGCTACGCAGTACTTC,CASSFPGATQYF
TRBV7-2,.,.,TRBJ1-5,TGTGCCAGCAGCCTACACAATCAGCCCCAGCATTTT,CASSLHNQPQHF
TRBV9,.,TRBD1,TRBJ1-6,TGTGCCAGCAGCGTTTTTGACAGGGGGAATTCACCCCTCCACTTT,CASSVFDRGNSPLHF
TRBV20-1,many,.,TRBJ2-5,TGCAGTGCAAGGCTCGGGACGGGCCAAGAGACCCAGTACTTC,CSARLGTGQETQYF
TRBV20-1,.,TRBD1,TRBJ2-7,TGCAGTGCTAGAGGGGACGAGGGGACAGGGGGCAGGTACTTC,CSARGDEGTGGRYF
TRBV5-1,once,.,TRBJ2-3,TGCGCCAGCAGCCAAGGGGACCCCACGGTGGATACGCAGTATTTT,CASSQGDPTVDTQYF
TRBV10-3,.,TRBD2,TRBJ2-3,TGTGCCATCAGTGAGTCGTTAGCGGGTGAGCGCACAGATACGCAGTATTTT,CAISESLAGERTDTQYF
TRBV5-1,.,.,TRBJ1-6,TGCGCCAGCAGCCTGGAGGCAGGGAATAATTCACCCCTCCACTTT,CASSLEAGNNSPLHF
TRBV24-1,many,.,TRBJ2-6,TGTGCCACCAGTGATCGGGCAGGGCCCGGGGCCAACGTCCTGACTTTC,CATSDRAGPGANVLTF
TRBV5-5,few,TRBD1,TRBJ2-1,TGTGCCAGCAGCTTAAACAGGGGGCGCTTAATTTGGGACAATGAGCAGTTCTTC,CASSLNRGRLIWDNEQFF
TRBV12-3/TRBV12-4,.,.,TRBJ1-2,TGTGCCAGCAGTTTTGCCAACCAGGTTTACTATGGCTACACCTTC,CASSFANQVYYGYTF